The 10 T cell receptor beta chains in this list originate from one sample, sequenced in a study of identical twins listed by TCRdb under 2016. The library was obtained by 5' RACE. Sequencing used an Illumina HiSeq 2000. The public sequencing data were trimmed at Q25 with fastp and processed into clonotypes with MiXCR by TCRdb, which kept only in-frame beta chains. Each entry merges the rows of one CDR3 protein and shows their most common DNA and genes. This sample has more than 650,000 distinct CDR3 sequences in its table, and 5.5% to 6.5% of those were observed once. The ten largest account for around 2% of the sample. The sequencing sample was made of naive T cells sorted from blood. The cell subset or site label here, explained by the study, means: cells isolated with a human naive T-cell isolation kit. All receptors come from a young man in good health.

This clonotype was recorded at least ten times. The V and J genes are TRBV29-1 and TRBJ2-3; a possible D gene is TRBD1 (7 bases). V was cut by 7 bases and J by 0 bases, with 11 bases left in between. This CDR3 is built from 13 residues. The germline gives CDR1 SQVTM, CDR2 ANQGSEA. CDR3 in DNA: TGCAGCGCTGCAGGGGGGAGCACAGATACGCAGTATTTT. Its translation is CSAAGGSTDTQYF.

V and J are TRBV6-5 and TRBJ2-3; the match to TRBD2 covers 13 bases. J gave up 6 bases and V 4 bases, and 7 bases lay outside the gene matches. The CDR3 is 16 amino acids. Germline CDR1 is MNHEY and CDR2 is SVGAGI. CDR3 in amino acids: CASSSLLAGGPDTQYF. The CDR3 nucleotides read TGTGCCAGCAGTTCCTTACTAGCGGGAGGGCCGGATACGCAGTATTTT.

This clonotype was recorded a few times. This chain uses TRBV30 with TRBJ2-5, with TRBD2 identical over 10 bases. The V and J ends lost 0 bases and 5 bases, in that order; junction bases with no gene match: 6. The CDR3 length is 15 residues. Germline CDR1 GTSNPN, CDR2 SVGIG (reference sequence). The chain's CDR3 is CAWSVPSGRGETQYF. CDR3 DNA sequence: TGTGCCTGGAGTGTACCCAGCGGGAGGGGTGAGACCCAGTACTTC.

This clonotype was seen at least ten times. The CDR3 loop is CASSRAGDYNEQFF. CDR3 DNA: TGTGCCAGCAGCCGAGCGGGCGACTACAATGAGCAGTTCTTC. V and J are TRBV6-1 and TRBJ2-1, with D maybe TRBD2 (6 bases). This CDR3 spans 14 amino acids. The germline V and J ends were trimmed by 6 bases and 3 bases, with 12 bases remaining between them. Germline assignment: CDR1 MNHNS and CDR2 SASEGT.

This clonotype is a singleton in its sample. The rearrangement uses TRBV12-3 or TRBV12-4 and TRBJ2-2; D possibly corresponds to TRBD1 (6 bases). V dropped 5 bases and J dropped 6 bases, with 16 bases sitting between them. The CDR3 covers 15 residues. The CDR3 nucleotides are TGTGCCAGCAGTAAACAGGGATCTTTCGCCGGGGAGCTGTTTTTT. Amino acid sequence: CASSKQGSFAGELFF.

The sample holds many counts of this clonotype. J is TRBJ2-5 and V is TRBV29-1; 8 bases are shared with TRBD1. CDR1 and CDR2 (germline): SQVTM, ANQGSEA. V shed 2 bases, J shed 4 bases, and the junction held 3 bases outside the gene matches. The CDR3 sequence is 13 residues long. CDR3 nucleotide sequence: TGCAGCGTTGAACCGCAGGGGGCAGAGACCCAGTACTTC. It codes for CSVEPQGAETQYF.

This clonotype came up a few times. The chain links TRBV25-1 to TRBJ2-1, with 7 bases fitting TRBD2. Germline-derived CDR1 and CDR2 are MGHDK and SYGVNS. The CDR3 extends over 15 amino acids. The ends lost 1 base at V and 0 bases at J; junction bases unmatched: 0. The CDR3 reads CASSEWTSSYNEQFF. The CDR3 DNA follows: TGTGCCAGCAGTGAATGGACTAGCTCCTACAATGAGCAGTTCTTC.

This clonotype was seen many times. The chain combines TRBV7-9 with TRBJ1-1; D is uncertain. The CDR3 runs 13 residues. Germline V gene data show CDR1 as SEHNR and CDR2 as FQNEAQ (reference sequence). The V gene lost 6 bases and the J gene lost 1 base, with 9 bases spanning the gap. CDR3 nucleotide sequence: TGTGCCAGCAGGGGTACTTCGAACACTGAAGCTTTCTTT. It translates to CASRGTSNTEAFF. Filled out from reference TRBV7-9 and TRBJ1-1, the complete variable domain reads DTGVSQNPRHKITKRGQNVTFRCDPISEHNRLYWYRQTLGQGPEFLTYFQNEAQLEKSRLLSDRFSAERPKGSFSTLEIQRTEQGDSAMYLCASRGTSNTEAFFGQGTRLTVV.

A few counts support this clonotype. The chain links TRBV11-1 to TRBJ1-4; tentative D call: TRBD1 (5 bases). Germline CDR1 and CDR2: SGHAT and FQDESV (reference sequence). The V end was cut by 4 bases, the J end by 4 bases, with 22 bases between. CDR3 length: 18 amino acids. The CDR3 here is CASSSTTGTVPLNEKLFF. In DNA form, the CDR3 reads TGTGCCAGCAGCTCTACGACCGGGACGGTGCCCCTTAATGAAAAACTGTTTTTT.

This clonotype appeared many times. This sequence joins TRBV27 and TRBJ1-1; D ambiguous. The germline V gene encodes CDR1 MNHEY and CDR2 SMNVEV (reference sequence). V shed 1 base and J shed 0 bases, with 9 bases lying between them. The CDR3 loop spans 15 amino acids. The CDR3 loop is CASSLFAALNTEAFF. As DNA, the CDR3 is TGTGCCAGCAGTTTATTTGCCGCTTTGAACACTGAAGCTTTCTTT.